The TCR beta chain under discussion was sequenced for a study of blood T cell repertoires in COVID-19. Study-level information: Spain, Italy and the United States supplied samples that represented acute and convalescent COVID-19. Sources were T cells, B-cell-depleted T cells, or PBMCs; the material itself was cDNA or gDNA.

Assay: immunoSEQ multiplex PCR; the TCRdb copy retains only in-frame clones and omits some. The sample contains a few hundred thousand clones, roughly 90% of which appear only once. The TCR originated in a woman between 40 and 50 years old who had recovered from COVID-19. The sequenced material came from peripheral blood.

The CDR3 protein is CASSMTSGFGYTF. In nucleotides, the CDR3 is TGTGCCAGTAGTATGACAAGTGGCTTTGGCTACACCTTC. The chain joins TRBV19 to TRBJ1-2; no definite D call. V gave up 3 bases and J gave up 7 bases, with 12 bases separating them. Germline loops: CDR1 LNHDA, CDR2 SQIVND (reference sequence). There are 13 residues in the CDR3. Together with reference TRBV19 and TRBJ1-2, the CDR3 gives the full variable domain: DGGITQSPKYLFRKEGQNVTLSCEQNLNHDAMYWYRQDPGQGLRLIYYSQIVNDFQKGDIAEGYSVSREKKESFPLTVTSAQKNPTAFYLCASSMTSGFGYTFGSGTRLTVV.